These 28 T cell receptor beta chains came from one sample sequenced in a study of T-cell memory formation after mild COVID-19. TCRdb reprocessed the 5' RACE reads via MiXCR and lists one record per CDR3 protein. The data show under 450,000 distinct CDR3 sequences, approximately 15% seen once. The specimen was PBMCs or a T cell subset sorted from them (not recorded which). The receptors stem from a man aged 18 to 35 who had mild COVID-19 (a few samples of this study predate the infection). Cell type and time point are not known.

This clonotype has more than one count but fewer than ten. This chain uses TRBV7-9 with TRBJ2-7; D possibly uses TRBD1 or TRBD2 (5 bases each). Germline V gene sequence: CDR1 SEHNR, CDR2 FQNEAQ (reference sequence). V gave up 5 bases and J gave up 7 bases, with 15 bases separating them. This CDR3 contains 13 residues. The CDR3 coding sequence is TGTGCCAGCAGCCCAGGGAGCCGGGCGGAGCAGTACGTC. It encodes CASSPGSRAEQYV.

This clonotype was found a few times. This chain uses TRBV24-1 with TRBJ2-1; 8 bases match TRBD1. The V gene end was trimmed by 2 bases and the J gene end by 15 bases; junction bases not matched to a gene: 8. The CDR3 spans 13 residues. Germline CDR1 KGHDR, CDR2 SFDVKD. The CDR3 DNA reads TGTGCCACCAGTGATTCAACAGGGGGAAGTACGTTCTTC. This translates into CATSDSTGGSTFF.

V and J are TRBV7-2 and TRBJ1-1; D is undetermined. The germline V and J ends were trimmed by 3 bases and 2 bases, with 10 bases remaining between them. The germline gives CDR1 SGHTA, CDR2 FQGNSA. This CDR3 is 14 amino acids long. CDR3 amino acids: CASSFRGGNTEAFF. The CDR3 DNA follows: TGTGCCAGCAGCTTTCGAGGAGGTAACACTGAAGCTTTCTTT. The variable domain in full, completed from reference TRBV7-2 and TRBJ1-1, reads GAGVSQSPSNKVTEKGKDVELRCDPISGHTALYWYRQSLGQGLEFLIYFQGNSAPDKSGLPSDRFSAERTGGSVSTLTIQRTQQEDSAVYLCASSFRGGNTEAFFGQGTRLTVV.

This clonotype was counted many times. This sequence joins TRBV5-1 and TRBJ2-3; no clear D gene. V gave up 4 bases and J gave up 1 base, with 13 bases separating them. The V gene's germline CDR1 is SGHRS and CDR2 YFSETQ. The CDR3 length is 15 residues. The CDR3 DNA follows: TGCGCCAGCAGCCCGTTGTTTGGGGGCACAGATACGCAGTATTTT. This encodes CASSPLFGGTDTQYF.

This clonotype came up a few times. The chain recombines TRBV29-1 with TRBJ2-1; D remains unclear. V lost 6 bases and J lost 9, with 18 bases in between. The CDR3 contains 13 residues. CDR1 SQVTM and CDR2 ANQGSEA come from the germline V gene. CDR3 sequence reads: CSVVTLAVPEQFF. The CDR3 nucleotides are TGCAGCGTCGTCACCTTGGCGGTCCCTGAGCAGTTCTTC.

In its sample, this clonotype was seen a few times. V and J are TRBV3-1 and TRBJ2-3; 9 bases line up with TRBD1. The CDR3 is 17 amino acids. Germline CDR1 reads LGHDT; CDR2 reads YNNKEL (reference sequence). V was clipped by 6 bases and J by 6 bases; unmatched bases: 16. The CDR3: CASSPAPGQGGADTQYF. The CDR3 region has the DNA TGTGCCAGCAGTCCTGCTCCGGGACAGGGAGGTGCCGATACGCAGTATTTT.

This chain links TRBV5-1 with TRBJ2-7, with D possibly matching TRBD1 (5 bases). Trimming stripped 3 bases from V and 6 bases from J, with 19 bases between. This CDR3 contains 15 residues. Germline assignment: CDR1 SGHRS and CDR2 YFSETQ. Here the CDR3 reads CASSSLTGNSAEQYF. Written as DNA, the CDR3 is TGCGCCAGCAGCTCGCTAACAGGAAACTCCGCCGAGCAGTACTTC.

This rearrangement joins TRBV6-5 to TRBJ1-6; 8 bases match TRBD1. This CDR3 spans 14 amino acids. J lost 9 bases, V lost 5 bases, and 6 bases had no gene match. CDR1 is MNHEY and CDR2 is SVGAGI in the germline V gene. The CDR3 loop reads CASSRQGWGSPLHF. In DNA form, the CDR3 reads TGTGCCAGCAGTCGACAGGGGTGGGGTTCACCCCTCCACTTT.

This chain links TRBV7-2 with TRBJ1-4; D unclear. Looked up from germline, CDR1 is SGHTA and CDR2 is FQGNSA. V was clipped by 5 bases and J by 4 bases, with 14 bases between them. The CDR3 spans 15 residues. CDR3 DNA sequence: TGTGCCAGCAGCCGGTTGACTTCGATTAATGAAAAACTGTTTTTT. Translated: CASSRLTSINEKLFF. Based on the CDR3 plus reference TRBV7-2 and TRBJ1-4, the full variable domain is GAGVSQSPSNKVTEKGKDVELRCDPISGHTALYWYRQSLGQGLEFLIYFQGNSAPDKSGLPSDRFSAERTGGSVSTLTIQRTQQEDSAVYLCASSRLTSINEKLFFGSGTQLSVL.

This clonotype has only a few counts. V gene TRBV15 combines with J gene TRBJ1-6, with D unresolved. This CDR3 has 12 residues. Germline CDR1 and CDR2: LNHNV and YYDKDF (reference sequence). V lost 9 bases, J lost 7 bases, and 10 bases lay in between. For the CDR3, the DNA is TGTGCCACGAGGATCGGGAATTCACCCCTCCACTTT. Its translation: CATRIGNSPLHF. The full variable domain, its missing parts supplied by reference TRBV15 and TRBJ1-6, is DAMVIQNPRYQVTQFGKPVTLSCSQTLNHNVMYWYQQKSSQAPKLLFHYYDKDFNNEADTPDNFQSRRPNTSFCFLDIRSPGLGDTAMYLCATRIGNSPLHFGNGTRLTVT.

V usage is TRBV2 and J usage is TRBJ1-5; tentative D call: TRBD1 (5 bases). Trimming shortened V by 2 bases and J by 5 bases, and 10 bases separated the two germline ends. Looked up from germline, CDR1 is SNHLY and CDR2 is FYNNEI. The CDR3 covers 14 residues. In DNA, the CDR3 is TGTGCCAGCAGTGAAATGGGAGGGGATCAGCCCCAGCATTTT. It translates to CASSEMGGDQPQHF.

This chain uses TRBV11-1 with TRBJ2-7; the D gene is possibly TRBD2 (6 bases). This CDR3 comprises 15 residues. In germline, CDR1 is SGHAT, CDR2 FQDESV (reference sequence). The V and J ends lost 5 bases and 0 bases respectively, with 14 bases between them. CDR3 nucleotide sequence: TGTGCCAGCAGCCCCTCGCCGGAGGGCTCCTACGAGCAGTACGTC. This encodes CASSPSPEGSYEQYV.

The chain is built from TRBV4-1 and TRBJ2-1; 8 bases align to TRBD2. The CDR3 covers 14 residues. The trim removed 5 bases at V and 4 bases at J, leaving 4 bases unmatched. The V gene's germline CDR1 is MGHRA and CDR2 YSYEKL. The CDR3 loop is CASSYGGGYNEQFF. In DNA, the CDR3 is TGCGCCAGCAGCTACGGCGGGGGGTACAATGAGCAGTTCTTC.

The V and J genes are TRBV11-2 and TRBJ2-7; D is ambiguous. In germline, CDR1 is SGHAT, CDR2 FQNNGV. V was clipped by 5 bases and J by 4 bases, with 9 bases between them. The CDR3 length is 12 residues. The CDR3 nucleotides are TGTGCCAGCAGCCGTTCCCCTTACGAGCAGTACTTC. It codes for CASSRSPYEQYF.

The chain employs TRBV18 and TRBJ2-1; D not resolved. CDR3 length equals 12 residues. The germline V gene has CDR1 KGHSH and CDR2 LQKENI. Trimming pared 6 bases from V and 6 bases from J, leaving 9 bases between. The CDR3 is CASSPSANEQFF. In DNA, the CDR3 is TGTGCCAGCTCGCCCTCAGCCAATGAGCAGTTCTTC.

Many counts were recorded for this clonotype. The chain links TRBV12-3 or TRBV12-4 to TRBJ1-1; 12 positions agree with TRBD1. V shed 7 bases and J 4 bases; nucleotides not matched to a gene: 7. This CDR3 region has 15 residues. CDR3 sequence: CASNNPGQGATEAFF. The CDR3 bases are TGTGCCAGCAATAATCCGGGACAGGGGGCCACTGAAGCTTTCTTT.

This chain uses TRBV4-3 with TRBJ1-2; D is unclear. Trimming left V 0 bases short and J 4 bases short, with 15 bases between. The CDR3 covers 16 residues. The germline V gene has CDR1 LGHNA and CDR2 YSLEER. The CDR3 bases are TGCGCCAGCAGCCAAGATCCGCGGGGTGGTGGCTATGGCTACACCTTC. It specifies CASSQDPRGGGYGYTF.

CDR3 nucleotide sequence: TGTGCCAGCAGAACCCAGGGGGAGCTGTTTTTT. As protein: CASRTQGELFF. The chain carries TRBV3-1 and TRBJ2-2; D is undetermined. Germline V gene data show CDR1 as LGHDT and CDR2 as YNNKEL (reference sequence). This CDR3 has 11 amino acids. Trimming left V 6 bases short and J 8 bases short, with 7 bases between. Filled out from reference TRBV3-1 and TRBJ2-2, the complete variable domain reads DTAVSQTPKYLVTQMGNDKSIKCEQNLGHDTMYWYKQDSKKFLKIMFSYNNKELIINETVPNRFSPKSPDKAHLNLHINSLELGDSAVYFCASRTQGELFFGEGSRLTVL.

The J gene is TRBJ2-7, the V gene TRBV5-6, with 10 bases aligning to TRBD1. V was pared by 4 bases and J by 5 bases, with 9 bases of the junction left unmatched. The germline V gene has CDR1 SGHDT and CDR2 YYEEEE. The CDR3 runs to 15 residues. The CDR3, as DNA: TGTGCCAGCAGCCCGGCTCGACAGGGGGCCAACGAGCAGTACGTC. This sequence encodes CASSPARQGANEQYV.

This sequence joins TRBV6-2 or TRBV6-3 and TRBJ2-7; D remains unclear. V was cut by 2 bases and J by 4 bases, with 12 bases left in between. Germline CDR1 is MNHEY and CDR2 is SVGEGT. This CDR3 is built from 14 residues. In DNA form, the CDR3 reads TGTGCCAGCAGTTACAGGGAATTCATTTACGAGCAGTACGTC. This encodes CASSYREFIYEQYV.

This clonotype was counted a few times. This chain uses TRBV27 with TRBJ2-3, with 7 nucleotides matching TRBD2. V lost 2 bases, J lost 3 bases, and 5 bases stayed unmatched. The V gene's germline CDR1 is MNHEY and CDR2 SMNVEV (reference sequence). The CDR3 totals 15 residues. Here the CDR3 reads CASSLAASGTDTQYF. The DNA of the CDR3 is TGTGCCAGCAGTTTAGCGGCTAGCGGAACAGATACGCAGTATTTT.

This clonotype was detected a few times. The rearrangement joins TRBV7-2 to TRBJ2-3; D gene uncertain. This CDR3 has 14 residues. From germline, CDR1 is SGHTA and CDR2 FQGNSA. The germline V and J ends were trimmed by 0 bases and 5 bases, with 9 bases remaining between them. CDR3 DNA: TGTGCCAGCAGCTTAGCCACTGTCCTAGATACGCAGTATTTT. The encoded protein is CASSLATVLDTQYF. Filled out from reference TRBV7-2 and TRBJ2-3, the complete variable domain reads GAGVSQSPSNKVTEKGKDVELRCDPISGHTALYWYRQSLGQGLEFLIYFQGNSAPDKSGLPSDRFSAERTGGSVSTLTIQRTQQEDSAVYLCASSLATVLDTQYFGPGTRLTVL.

This clonotype has ten or more counts. The CDR3 DNA reads as TGCGCCAGCAGCCAAGATCCAGGCTGGAATTCACCCCTCCACTTT. This codes for CASSQDPGWNSPLHF. The V gene is TRBV4-3, the J gene TRBJ1-6; D is unclear. The CDR3 is 15 residues long. Trimming stripped 0 bases from V and 7 bases from J, with 10 bases between. Germline V lookup: CDR1 LGHNA, CDR2 YSLEER.

The rearrangement joins TRBV5-1 to TRBJ2-3; the D is unclear. Germline-derived CDR1 and CDR2 are SGHRS and YFSETQ. The CDR3 runs 14 residues. V lost 4 bases, J lost 0 bases, and 9 bases lay in between. Here the CDR3 reads CASSQADSTDTQYF. In DNA, the CDR3 is TGCGCCAGCAGCCAAGCTGACAGCACAGATACGCAGTATTTT.

V usage is TRBV18 and J usage is TRBJ1-6; weak D call: TRBD1 (5 bases). The ends were cut back, 6 bases at V and 4 bases at J, with 10 bases in the middle. Germline values: CDR1 KGHSH, CDR2 LQKENI. The CDR3 contains 14 residues. The CDR3 protein is CASSGDGYNSPLHF. The CDR3 coding sequence is TGTGCCAGCTCCGGGGACGGTTATAATTCACCCCTCCACTTT.

This clonotype was seen only a few times. This chain joins TRBV24-1 and TRBJ1-2; 8 bases match TRBD1. V lost 7 bases to trimming and J lost 8 bases; unmatched junction nucleotides: 5. From germline, CDR1 is KGHDR and CDR2 SFDVKD. The CDR3 is made up of 12 amino acids. The CDR3 DNA follows: TGTGCCACCAGCGACAGGGGCTTCGGCTACACCTTC. The encoded protein is CATSDRGFGYTF.

This clonotype was found a few times. The V and J genes are TRBV7-9 and TRBJ2-3; D possibly uses TRBD1 or TRBD2 (5 bases each). The V gene lost 1 base and the J gene lost 0 bases, with 8 bases spanning the gap. This CDR3 has 15 amino acids. Germline V lookup: CDR1 SEHNR, CDR2 FQNEAQ (reference sequence). The CDR3 reads CASSLVGASTDTQYF. The CDR3, as DNA: TGTGCCAGCAGCTTAGTCGGGGCTAGCACAGATACGCAGTATTTT.

The V and J genes are TRBV28 and TRBJ2-1; TRBD1 aligns across 9 bases. V shed 5 bases and J 4 bases; nucleotides not matched to a gene: 9. There are 16 residues in the CDR3. Germline V gene data show CDR1 as MDHEN and CDR2 as SYDVKM. The CDR3 loop reads CASSHFGTGPYNEQFF. The CDR3 region has the DNA TGTGCCAGCAGTCATTTTGGGACAGGGCCGTACAATGAGCAGTTCTTC.